This is a list of T cell receptor beta chains from one sample in a study of OX40 agonist ivuxolimab in advanced cancers. Some clones are missing from TCRdb's copy, which holds only in-frame ones; the method was immunoSEQ multiplex PCR. The sample lists tens of thousands of clones; approximately 90% were seen once. The input for sequencing was CD4+ or CD8+ T cells sorted from blood, taken in a trial of the OX40 agonist ivuxolimab. These receptors all come from an adult with an advanced solid tumor such as melanoma, head and neck, liver or kidney cancer. The CDR3 runs from the conserved cysteine through the conserved F or W. The D gene is left open where the match is weak. The size field is filled for only some rows; it gives once, few, many or a size class.

clone size,CDR3 length,V gene,D gene,J gene,CDR3 DNA,CDR3 protein
once,15,TRBV28,NA,TRBJ1-5,TGTGCCAGCAGTTTCGTACAGGCCCTAGAGAAGCCCCAGCATTTT,CASSFVQALEKPQHF
NA,11,TRBV20-1,NA,TRBJ2-1,TGCAGTGTCTTCCGGGACCCCAAGCAGTTCTTC,CSVFRDPKQFF
NA,14,TRBV9,NA,TRBJ1-2,TGTGCCAGCAGCCCGGGGGGGGCCCACTATGGCTACACCTTC,CASSPGGAHYGYTF
NA,14,TRBV5-4,NA,TRBJ1-5,TGTGCCAGCAGCCCGGGGGGAGCGAATCAGCCCCAGCATTTT,CASSPGGANQPQHF
NA,13,TRBV5-4,TRBD1,TRBJ2-7,TGTGCCATCGGGGACAGACCAAACTACGAGCAGTACTTC,CAIGDRPNYEQYF
NA,16,TRBV9,NA,TRBJ2-1,TGTGCCAGCAGCGTAGTAGCCGCAGGTTCCTACAATGAGCAGTTCTTC,CASSVVAAGSYNEQFF
NA,13,TRBV6-1,NA,TRBJ2-7,TGTGCCAGTGGATATGGGAGCTCCTACGAGCAGTACTTC,CASGYGSSYEQYF
NA,12,TRBV19,NA,TRBJ2-7,TGTGCCAGTAGTATAGGACAGCGAGAGCAGTACTTC,CASSIGQREQYF
NA,18,TRBV4-1,NA,TRBJ2-3,TGCGCCAGCAGCCAAGCCGAGGCGGCCCCAACACCCACAGATACGCAGTATTTT,CASSQAEAAPTPTDTQYF
NA,15,TRBV6-5,TRBD2,TRBJ2-1,TGTGCCAGCAGGGTTAGCGGGGGGGCCCACAATGAGCAGTTCTTC,CASRVSGGAHNEQFF
NA,13,TRBV7-9,NA,TRBJ1-4,TGTGCCAGCAGAATAGGACAGTTTGAAAAACTGTTTTTT,CASRIGQFEKLFF
once,18,TRBV7-8,TRBD2,TRBJ2-5,TGTGCCAGCAGCTTGGGGTACAGCGGGGAGGGGCCTCCAGAGACCCAGTACTTC,CASSLGYSGEGPPETQYF
NA,14,TRBV2,NA,TRBJ1-6,TGTGCCAGCAGTGAACCTGGGGTTGCTTCACCCCTCCACTTT,CASSEPGVASPLHF
NA,15,TRBV14,TRBD2,TRBJ2-3,TGTGCCAGCAGCCCTAGCGGGGGGGTCACAGATACGCAGTATTTT,CASSPSGGVTDTQYF
NA,14,TRBV7-3,NA,TRBJ1-2,TGTGCCAGCAGCTTAACGGGGGCTAGTTATGGCTACACCTTC,CASSLTGASYGYTF
NA,15,TRBV27,TRBD1,TRBJ2-7,TGTGCCAGCAGCGCCCCGGGACAGGGGACCTACGAGCAGTACTTC,CASSAPGQGTYEQYF
NA,12,TRBV10-2,NA,TRBJ2-1,TGCGCCGTCGAGGGGGGGCCCAATGAGCAGTTCTTC,CAVEGGPNEQFF
NA,15,TRBV25-1,NA,TRBJ2-6,TGTGCCAGCAGTGAATGGACCTCTGGGGCCAACGTCCTGACTTTC,CASSEWTSGANVLTF
NA,13,TRBV30,NA,TRBJ1-2,TGTGCCTCGGGCGGATCCCGATACTATGGCTACACCTTC,CASGGSRYYGYTF
NA,14,TRBV5-1,TRBD1,TRBJ2-3,TGCGCCAGCAGCCCAGACAGGGGACCAGATACGCAGTATTTT,CASSPDRGPDTQYF
once,15,TRBV28,NA,TRBJ2-1,TGTGCCAGCAGTTTGGTCGAGAGCTCCTACAATGAGCAGTTCTTC,CASSLVESSYNEQFF
NA,15,TRBV11-2,TRBD1,TRBJ2-7,TGTGCCAGCAGCTTAGGGGCAGGGGGCTCCTACGAGCAGTACTTC,CASSLGAGGSYEQYF
NA,15,TRBV25-1,NA,TRBJ1-2,TGTGCCAGCAGTGACGTCAAGGGTCGGGGCTATGGCTACACCTTC,CASSDVKGRGYGYTF
NA,13,TRBV7-2,NA,TRBJ2-5,TGTGCCAGCAGCCCTGGACTAACGGAGACCCAGTACTTC,CASSPGLTETQYF
NA,15,TRBV6-1,NA,TRBJ1-2,TGTGCCAGCAGTGAAATCGTGGGCTCTAACTATGGCTACACCTTC,CASSEIVGSNYGYTF
NA,12,TRBV15,NA,TRBJ2-1,TGTGCCACCAGCAGAGATTCAAATGAGCAGTTCTTC,CATSRDSNEQFF
NA,18,TRBV7-2,NA,TRBJ2-5,TGTGCCAGCAGCTTAGCGGTTCATGGGGCGGCACTACAAGAGACCCAGTACTTC,CASSLAVHGAALQETQYF
NA,16,TRBV15,NA,TRBJ2-2,TGTGCCACCAGCAGAGATCGGGGGTTTAGCACCGGGGAGCTGTTTTTT,CATSRDRGFSTGELFF
NA,14,TRBV6-1,NA,TRBJ2-2,TGTGCCAGCAGAAATAGGGGGGACACCGGGGAGCTGTTTTTT,CASRNRGDTGELFF
once,17,TRBV12-5,NA,TRBJ1-1,TGTGCTAGTGGTTTTTCAGCCGGACGGGGGCTGAACACTGAAGCTTTCTTT,CASGFSAGRGLNTEAFF
NA,13,TRBV7-9,NA,TRBJ1-2,TGTGCCAGCAGCTTAGGAGGGGTCTATGGCTACACCTTC,CASSLGGVYGYTF
NA,15,TRBV7-7,NA,TRBJ2-5,TGTGCTAGCAGCTGGGGACCCCCAATGGAGGAGACCCAGTACTTC,CASSWGPPMEETQYF
NA,16,TRBV19,NA,TRBJ1-3,TGTGCCAGTAGCTTGACAGGACCAGCCTCTGGAAACACCATATATTTT,CASSLTGPASGNTIYF
NA,13,TRBV13,NA,TRBJ2-5,TGTGCCAGCGCTCGGGACAACCAAGAGACCCAGTACTTC,CASARDNQETQYF
NA,13,TRBV13,NA,TRBJ2-5,TGTGCCAGCAGCTCGGAGAGTAGGGAGACCCAGTACTTC,CASSSESRETQYF
NA,15,TRBV4-1,NA,TRBJ2-4,TGCGCCAGCAGCCAAGATCCGACGGGCTTGGACATTCAGTACTTC,CASSQDPTGLDIQYF
NA,15,TRBV11-3,TRBD2,TRBJ2-1,TGTGCCAGCAGCTTAGGTAGGCTAGCGGCTAATGAGCAGTTCTTC,CASSLGRLAANEQFF
once,15,TRBV28,NA,TRBJ2-1,TGTGCCAGCAGTTTCGGGCAGGGTGCCTACAATGAGCAGTTCTTC,CASSFGQGAYNEQFF
once,15,TRBV19,TRBD1,TRBJ2-7,TGTGCCAGTAGTGCAGGACAGGGCAGCTCCTACGAGCAGTACTTC,CASSAGQGSSYEQYF
NA,16,TRBV28,NA,TRBJ1-5,TGTGCCAGCAGTGAAATGGGAGGGCCCAGCAATCAGCCCCAGCATTTT,CASSEMGGPSNQPQHF
NA,18,TRBV5-1,TRBD2,TRBJ2-3,TGCGCCAGCAGCGAGGGACTAGCGGGGTTAACTAGCACAGATACGCAGTATTTT,CASSEGLAGLTSTDTQYF
NA,15,TRBV7-8,TRBD1,TRBJ2-7,TGTGCCAGCAGCTTAGGGCCGGGACAGTCCTACGAGCAGTACTTC,CASSLGPGQSYEQYF
NA,14,TRBV10-2,NA,TRBJ2-2,TGCGCCAGCAGTGAGGCAGGGGATAACGGGGAGCTGTTTTTT,CASSEAGDNGELFF
NA,15,TRBV14,NA,TRBJ2-4,TGTGCCAGCAGCCTCGGCAGGGGCTCCAAAAACATTCAGTACTTC,CASSLGRGSKNIQYF
NA,16,TRBV13,TRBD2,TRBJ2-1,TGTGCCAGCAGCTTTGGACTAGCGGGGGGCTATAATGAGCAGTTCTTC,CASSFGLAGGYNEQFF
once,15,TRBV7-9,NA,TRBJ1-1,TGTGCCAGCAGCTTCACGACCCTGGAGAACACTGAAGCTTTCTTT,CASSFTTLENTEAFF
once,12,TRBV11-2,NA,TRBJ1-1,TGTGCCAGCAGCTTAGACAGGGGTGAAGCTTTCTTT,CASSLDRGEAFF
NA,14,TRBV28,NA,TRBJ2-5,TGTGCCAGCAGTTTATTCCCGTCGAAGGAGACCCAGTACTTC,CASSLFPSKETQYF
few,13,TRBV5-4,TRBD1,TRBJ1-2,TGTGCCAGCAGCACAGGGACAGCCTATGGCTACACCTTC,CASSTGTAYGYTF
NA,13,TRBV19,NA,TRBJ1-1,TGTGCCAGTAGTCCTATATCCCAGGGTGAAGCTTTCTTT,CASSPISQGEAFF
NA,17,TRBV27,TRBD2,TRBJ2-1,TGTGCCAGCAAGATGAGCGGGGGCCTCCATACCTACAATGAGCAGTTCTTC,CASKMSGGLHTYNEQFF
NA,15,TRBV28,TRBD1,TRBJ1-5,TGTGCCAGCAGTTTTTTACAGGGGAGCAATCAGCCCCAGCATTTT,CASSFLQGSNQPQHF
once,14,TRBV5-6,NA,TRBJ1-4,TGTGCCAGCAGCTCGGACGGAACTAATGAAAAACTGTTTTTT,CASSSDGTNEKLFF
NA,16,TRBV7-9,NA,TRBJ2-5,TGTGCCAGCAGCCCCCGGGACGGCCCATGGGGAGAGACCCAGTACTTC,CASSPRDGPWGETQYF
NA,13,TRBV4-1,NA,TRBJ2-1,TGCGCCAGCAGCCGAGCCCCCTACAATGAGCAGTTCTTC,CASSRAPYNEQFF
NA,15,TRBV28,TRBD2,TRBJ2-4,TGTGCCAGCAGTTTTTGGGGAGCGGGGGATAACATTCAGTACTTC,CASSFWGAGDNIQYF
NA,15,TRBV6-5,NA,TRBJ2-5,TGTGCCAGCAGCCTCGAGCAGGGAGGGGGGGAGACCCAGTACTTC,CASSLEQGGGETQYF
NA,12,TRBV7-9,TRBD1,TRBJ2-7,TGTGCCAGCAGCCCGGACAGGGATCGGCAGTACTTC,CASSPDRDRQYF
NA,14,TRBV27,TRBD2,TRBJ2-7,TGTGCCAGCAGTTTTGGCGGGGGGCCCTACGAGCAGTACTTC,CASSFGGGPYEQYF